This T cell receptor (beta chain) emerged from a study of T cells after yellow fever vaccination. Study conclusions and caveats: The study found a weaker secondary response that peaked faster, day 5 versus 15. Most primary-vaccination clones recurred post-booster (roughly 96% CD4, roughly 87% CD8).

V dropped 6 bases and J dropped 5 bases, with 16 bases sitting between them. From germline, CDR1 is MDHEN and CDR2 SYDVKM. This CDR3 spans 14 amino acids. The sample holds many counts of this clonotype. Its target is unknown. TCRdb reprocessed the 5' RACE reads via MiXCR and lists one record per CDR3 protein. The sample comprises 200,000 or so distinct CDR3 sequences, 6% to 8% of which are singletons, and approximately 0.99% rests with the top ten. This TCR came from a young man who received the YFV17D yellow fever vaccine. Sequencing used CD4+ T cells sorted from PBMCs, obtained on the day of the yellow fever booster vaccination. The genes are TRBV28 and TRBJ2-5, with D perhaps given as TRBD1 or TRBD2 (5 bases each). CDR3 protein: CASRGQAEWETQYF. The CDR3 DNA sequence: TGTGCCAGCAGGGGGCAAGCGGAGTGGGAGACCCAGTACTTC.